This T cell receptor beta chain appears in the sequencing data of a study of shared clonotypes between healthy human individuals. Splitting of CD4+ cells produced CD45RA+ naive and CD45RA-negative memory subsets. V was clipped by 0 bases and J by 3 bases; unmatched bases: 21. The CDR3 runs to 21 residues. Germline values: CDR1 LGHNA, CDR2 YSLEER. This clone was counted between two and nine times. Libraries were prepared by immunoSEQ multiplex PCR; TCRdb keeps only in-frame clonotypes and omits some of them. The data contain some 1 million clones, around 74% of them seen just once; the ten biggest clones take up about 1.5%.

Sequencing input: memory CD4+ T cells sorted from blood. Subset specified: CD45RA-negative fraction. The chain couples TRBV4-3 to TRBJ2-7; 9 nucleotides line up with TRBD1. The TCR sequence derives from a man between 18 and 35 years old in good health. The CDR3 is CASSQEVPGQGRILGGYEQYF. The CDR3 coding sequence is TGCGCCAGCAGCCAAGAGGTGCCGGGACAGGGTAGAATCCTCGGAGGCTACGAGCAGTACTTC.